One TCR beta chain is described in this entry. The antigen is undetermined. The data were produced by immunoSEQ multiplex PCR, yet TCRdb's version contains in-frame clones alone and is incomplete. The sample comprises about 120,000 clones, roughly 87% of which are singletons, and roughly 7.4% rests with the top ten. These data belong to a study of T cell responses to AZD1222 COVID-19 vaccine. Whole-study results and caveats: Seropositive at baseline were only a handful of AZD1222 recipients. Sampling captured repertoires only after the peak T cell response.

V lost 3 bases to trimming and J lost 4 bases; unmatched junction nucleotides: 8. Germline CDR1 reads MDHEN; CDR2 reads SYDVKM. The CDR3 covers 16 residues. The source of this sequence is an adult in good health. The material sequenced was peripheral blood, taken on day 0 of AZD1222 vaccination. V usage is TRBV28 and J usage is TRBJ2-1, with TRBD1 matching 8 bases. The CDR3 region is CASSFQPTGEYNEQFF. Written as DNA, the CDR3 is TGTGCCAGCAGTTTCCAACCGACAGGGGAATACAATGAGCAGTTCTTC.